The 27 T cell receptor beta chains listed next were all sequenced from one sample in a study of CD4 T cells in relation to SARS-CoV-2 and coronaviruses. The assay was immunoSEQ multiplex PCR, and TCRdb's table has in-frame clones only and misses some. The table includes roughly 11,000 clones, about 87% detected once. The source material was naive CD4+ T cells from PBMCs. As to subset: naive CD4+ T cells isolated by negative enrichment. The source of these receptors is an adult with COVID-19.

V usage is TRBV5-1 and J usage is TRBJ2-5; 9 bases are a match to TRBD1. V dropped 4 bases and J dropped 5; count of bases not matched to a gene: 6. CDR3 length: 14 residues. CDR1 SGHRS and CDR2 YFSETQ come from the germline V gene. CDR3 protein: CASSAGQGRETQYF. CDR3 nucleotides: TGCGCCAGCAGCGCGGGACAGGGCCGGGAGACCCAGTACTTC.

This sequence joins TRBV11-2 and TRBJ2-7; a possible D gene is TRBD1 (6 bases). V gave up 6 bases and J gave up 3 bases, with 9 bases separating them. The germline CDR1 and CDR2 sequences are SGHAT and FQNNGV. This CDR3 region has 12 residues. The CDR3 loop reads CASRTGSYEQYF. In nucleotides, the CDR3 is TGTGCCAGCAGGACAGGTAGCTACGAGCAGTACTTC.

The chain recombines TRBV2 with TRBJ2-7, with TRBD2 matching 7 bases. Per the germline V gene, CDR1 is SNHLY and CDR2 is FYNNEI. The CDR3 has 14 residues. J was trimmed by 6 bases and V by 5 bases; bases with no gene match: 10. This chain's CDR3 is CASSSTTSLSEQYF. The CDR3 region has the DNA TGTGCCAGCAGTTCGACGACTAGCCTCTCCGAGCAGTACTTC.

This chain joins TRBV7-9 and TRBJ2-1, with D unclear. Per the germline V gene, CDR1 is SEHNR and CDR2 is FQNEAQ (reference sequence). Deletions cut 5 bases from V and 10 bases from J, with 6 bases between. The CDR3 loop spans 10 amino acids. In DNA form, the CDR3 reads TGTGCCAGCAGCCAACTAGAGCAGTTCTTC. Translation: CASSQLEQFF.

This rearrangement joins TRBV5-4 to TRBJ2-7, with TRBD2 as a possible D gene (5 bases). The V end was cut by 3 bases, the J end by 5 bases, with 21 bases between. The CDR3 has 16 amino acids. CDR1 is SGHNT and CDR2 is YYREEE in the germline V gene (reference sequence). The CDR3: CASSSGRRTGSDEQYF. DNA of the CDR3: TGTGCCAGCAGCTCGGGCCGGCGGACGGGGTCTGACGAGCAGTACTTC.

J is TRBJ2-7 and V is TRBV29-1; possible D gene TRBD1, 6 bases. CDR3 length: 13 amino acids. In germline, CDR1 is SQVTM, CDR2 ANQGSEA. The ends were cut back, 6 bases at V and 0 bases at J, with 12 bases in the middle. The CDR3 is CSVADRLSYEQYF. The CDR3, as DNA: TGCAGCGTAGCTGACAGGCTCTCCTACGAGCAGTACTTC.

The chain combines TRBV7-2 with TRBJ2-3, with a tentative D call TRBD1 (5 bases). The CDR3 spans 16 residues. V gave up 2 bases and J gave up 2 bases, with 14 bases separating them. The germline gives CDR1 SGHTA, CDR2 FQGNSA. The CDR3 protein is CASSLRQSGYTDTQYF. As DNA, the CDR3 is TGTGCCAGCAGCTTACGACAGTCCGGCTACACAGATACGCAGTATTTT.

The chain carries TRBV9 and TRBJ2-5; either TRBD1 or TRBD2 may fit D (5 bases each). Trimming removed 4 bases at V and 7 bases at J, with 20 bases between. CDR3 length: 15 amino acids. CDR1 is SGDLS, CDR2 YYNGEE, per germline. CDR3 bases: TGTGCCAGCAGCACGGGACCGACACCCGGGGTGACCCAGTACTTC. Translation gives CASSTGPTPGVTQYF.

Here the CDR3 reads CASSKQQGFYNEQFF. The CDR3 region has the DNA TGTGCCAGCAGTAAACAACAGGGATTCTACAATGAGCAGTTCTTC. The V gene is TRBV27, the J gene TRBJ2-1; TRBD1 is a possible D gene (6 bases). Germline-derived CDR1 and CDR2 are MNHEY and SMNVEV (reference sequence). V was clipped by 5 bases and J by 3 bases, with 14 bases between them. The CDR3 consists of 15 residues.

Only a few counts were recorded for this clone. The V call is TRBV5-1, the J call TRBJ2-7; D possibly corresponds to TRBD2 (5 bases). V was cut by 1 base and J by 3 bases, with 8 bases left in between. This CDR3 region has 13 residues. Germline lookup yields CDR1 SGHRS and CDR2 YFSETQ. The CDR3 spells CASSLIRDYEQYF. As DNA, the CDR3 is TGCGCCAGCAGCTTGATCCGGGACTACGAGCAGTACTTC.

The table lists this clone with a count of one. The rearrangement uses TRBV6-2 or TRBV6-3 and TRBJ2-7; D is unresolved. Trimming cost V 0 bases and J 5 bases, with 8 bases left between them. CDR1 MNHEY and CDR2 SVGEGT come from the germline V gene. CDR3 length equals 13 residues. The CDR3 here is CASSYSPEHEQYF. CDR3 bases: TGTGCCAGCAGTTACTCGCCGGAGCACGAGCAGTACTTC.

This clone was counted once. The chain employs TRBV19 and TRBJ2-1, with D perhaps assigned TRBD1 or TRBD2 (6 bases each). The CDR3 is made up of 14 amino acids. From germline, CDR1 is LNHDA and CDR2 SQIVND (reference sequence). The ends were cut back, 1 base at V and 4 bases at J, with 8 bases in the middle. The CDR3 region is CASSIAGAYNEQFF. The CDR3 DNA is TGTGCCAGTAGTATAGCGGGGGCATACAATGAGCAGTTCTTC. Full variable domain (outside the CDR3, taken from reference TRBV19 and TRBJ2-1): DGGITQSPKYLFRKEGQNVTLSCEQNLNHDAMYWYRQDPGQGLRLIYYSQIVNDFQKGDIAEGYSVSREKKESFPLTVTSAQKNPTAFYLCASSIAGAYNEQFFGPGTRLTVL.

V is TRBV5-1 and J is TRBJ2-3, with 10 positions matching TRBD1. Germline V gene sequence: CDR1 SGHRS, CDR2 YFSETQ. The CDR3 extends over 16 amino acids. V dropped 7 bases and J dropped 0; count of bases not matched to a gene: 8. CDR3 coding DNA: TGCGCCAGCGGCCCCGCGGGACAGGGGAGCACAGATACGCAGTATTTT. Translation: CASGPAGQGSTDTQYF.

The V and J genes are TRBV3-1 (or the pseudogene TRBV3-2) and TRBJ1-2; D ambiguous. Between the trimmed V and J ends, which lost 1 base and 0 bases, there was a span of 6 bases. This CDR3 region has 14 residues. The germline gives CDR1 LGHDT, CDR2 YNNKEL (reference sequence). The CDR3 DNA reads as TGTGCCAGCAGCCAAGGAGGTCCTAACTATGGCTACACCTTC. This gives the protein CASSQGGPNYGYTF.

The rearrangement uses TRBV9 and TRBJ2-3; D remains ambiguous. CDR3 length: 16 residues. With 0 bases removed from V and 2 bases from J, the gap between germline ends came to 13 bases. In germline, CDR1 is SGDLS, CDR2 YYNGEE. In DNA form, the CDR3 reads TGTGCCAGCAGCGTAGGATCCAATACATACACAGATACGCAGTATTTT. As protein: CASSVGSNTYTDTQYF.

The chain recombines TRBV3-1 (or the pseudogene TRBV3-2) with TRBJ1-6, with D hard to call. The CDR3 spans 18 residues. V shed 0 bases and J shed 6 bases, with 18 bases lying between them. Germline V gives CDR1 LGHDT, CDR2 YNNKEL (reference sequence). The CDR3, as DNA: TGTGCCAGCAGCCAAGAATTGGGGTCGGGCAGCAGTAATTCACCCCTCCACTTT. It yields the protein CASSQELGSGSSNSPLHF.

The rearrangement joins TRBV6-5 to TRBJ2-7; 7 bases align to TRBD1. CDR3 size: 13 residues. Germline V gene lookup returns CDR1 MNHEY and CDR2 SVGAGI. The V and J ends lost 5 bases and 2 bases, in that order; junction bases with no gene match: 3. Written as DNA, the CDR3 is TGTGCCAGCAGTAGACAGGGTACCTACGAGCAGTACTTC. This codes for CASSRQGTYEQYF.

V usage is TRBV9 and J usage is TRBJ1-2; D perhaps matches TRBD1 (6 bases). Germline V gives CDR1 SGDLS, CDR2 YYNGEE. V was trimmed by 0 bases and J by 4 bases, leaving 10 bases between them. The CDR3 runs to 14 residues. CDR3 nucleotides: TGTGCCAGCAGCGTAGAGGGGGGAAGCTATGGCTACACCTTC. This encodes CASSVEGGSYGYTF. Looking up the rest from reference TRBV9 and TRBJ1-2 gives the full variable domain: DSGVTQTPKHLITATGQRVTLRCSPRSGDLSVYWYQQSLDQGLQFLIQYYNGEERAKGNILERFSAQQFPDLHSELNLSSLELGDSALYFCASSVEGGSYGYTFGSGTRLTVV.

The chain recombines TRBV24-1 with TRBJ1-5, with D unclear. V lost 8 bases and J lost 2, with 9 bases in between. Germline lookup yields CDR1 KGHDR and CDR2 SFDVKD. CDR3 length: 13 amino acids. CDR3: CATNSAGNQPQHF. CDR3 nucleotide sequence: TGTGCCACCAACTCGGCTGGCAATCAGCCCCAGCATTTT.

The V and J genes are TRBV19 and TRBJ2-5; 12 bases align to TRBD2. This CDR3 is 17 amino acids long. Germline CDR1 is LNHDA and CDR2 is SQIVND (reference sequence). J lost 4 bases, V lost 5 bases, and 11 bases had no gene match. The CDR3 sequence: CASSLRATSGGRETQYF. The CDR3 nucleotides are TGTGCCAGTAGTCTACGGGCCACTAGCGGGGGGAGAGAGACCCAGTACTTC. The full variable domain, with the rest looked up from reference TRBV19 and TRBJ2-5, is DGGITQSPKYLFRKEGQNVTLSCEQNLNHDAMYWYRQDPGQGLRLIYYSQIVNDFQKGDIAEGYSVSREKKESFPLTVTSAQKNPTAFYLCASSLRATSGGRETQYFGPGTRLLVL.

This clone was seen once. CDR3 region: CASSYIGGGYGYTF. DNA for the CDR3: TGTGCCAGCAGTTATATTGGGGGCGGTTATGGCTACACCTTC. The chain carries TRBV6-5 and TRBJ1-2; D possibly corresponds to TRBD1 (6 bases). Trimming cost V 3 bases and J 5 bases, with 13 bases left between them. The CDR3 extends over 14 amino acids. Germline CDR1 is MNHEY and CDR2 is SVGAGI.

V is TRBV28 and J is TRBJ2-5, with D perhaps being TRBD1 or TRBD2 (7 bases each). The length of the CDR3 is 15 residues. The germline V gene has CDR1 MDHEN and CDR2 SYDVKM. The V end was cut by 1 base, the J end by 5 bases, with 14 bases between. CDR3 residues: CASSLYRGGSETQYF. DNA of the CDR3: TGTGCCAGCAGTTTATACAGGGGAGGGAGCGAGACCCAGTACTTC.

The chain is built from TRBV11-2 and TRBJ1-1, with 7 positions matching TRBD1. The CDR3 sequence is 14 residues long. V was pared by 5 bases and J by 1 base, with 4 bases of the junction left unmatched. CDR1 is SGHAT, CDR2 FQNNGV, per germline. For the CDR3, the DNA is TGTGCCAGCAGCAGACAGGGAGGGAACACTGAAGCTTTCTTT. It yields the protein CASSRQGGNTEAFF. Full variable domain (remainder filled in from reference TRBV11-2 and TRBJ1-1): EAGVAQSPRYKIIEKRQSVAFWCNPISGHATLYWYQQILGQGPKLLIQFQNNGVVDDSQLPKDRFSAERLKGVDSTLKIQPAKLEDSAVYLCASSRQGGNTEAFFGQGTRLTVV.

V gene TRBV7-2 combines with J gene TRBJ2-7; a possible D gene is TRBD1 (5 bases). This CDR3 comprises 15 residues. Germline CDR1 reads SGHTA; CDR2 reads FQGNSA. V dropped 1 base and J dropped 2 bases, with 12 bases sitting between them. CDR3 DNA sequence: TGTGCCAGCAGCTTAGGTCGGCCGGACACCTACGAGCAGTACTTC. This encodes CASSLGRPDTYEQYF.

The CDR3 loop reads CASSRQSSYEQYF. CDR3 sequence (DNA): TGTGCCAGCAGTCGACAGAGCTCCTACGAGCAGTACTTC. The J gene is TRBJ2-7, the V gene TRBV28, with TRBD1 as a possible D gene (5 bases). There are 13 residues in the CDR3. Germline V gene data show CDR1 as MDHEN and CDR2 as SYDVKM. The V gene lost 5 bases and the J gene lost 0 bases, with 8 bases spanning the gap.

V and J are TRBV11-2 and TRBJ2-3, with TRBD1 as a possible D gene (6 bases). From germline, CDR1 is SGHAT and CDR2 FQNNGV. CDR3 length: 15 amino acids. Deletions cut 0 bases from V and 1 base from J, with 8 bases between. CDR3 region: CASSLDRQGTDTQYF. CDR3 nucleotide sequence: TGTGCCAGCAGCTTAGATCGACAGGGCACAGATACGCAGTATTTT.

The genes are TRBV18 and TRBJ1-2; possible D gene TRBD1, 5 bases. V was clipped by 6 bases and J by 3 bases, with 8 bases between them. Germline-derived CDR1 and CDR2 are KGHSH and LQKENI. The CDR3 is made up of 12 amino acids. The chain's CDR3 is CASSRQYYGYTF. In nucleotides, the CDR3 is TGTGCCAGCTCCCGACAGTACTATGGCTACACCTTC. The whole variable domain, filled in from reference TRBV18 and TRBJ1-2, reads NAGVMQNPRHLVRRRGQEARLRCSPMKGHSHVYWYRQLPEEGLKFMVYLQKENIIDESGMPKERFSAEFPKEGPSILRIQQVVRGDSAAYFCASSRQYYGYTFGSGTRLTVV.